The present T cell receptor beta chain was sequenced within a study of blood T cell repertoires in COVID-19. The wider study: Samples taken during acute and convalescent COVID-19 were collected in the United States, Italy and Spain. Nucleic acid was either cDNA or gDNA, and it came from T cells, B-cell-depleted T cells, or PBMCs.

The CDR3 covers 14 residues. V lost 5 bases and J 1 base, leaving 11 bases between the germline ends. Germline V lookup: CDR1 SGHVS, CDR2 FQNEAQ. Original analysis: Reference gene primer amplification yielded estimated nucleated cell counts. Assay used: immunoSEQ multiplex PCR; TCRdb lists only in-frame clones, some missing. From that table come the V and J calls and clone size; the DNA was used to work out D and trimming. The sample has some 120,000 clones, 55% to 70% seen once. In this sample, this clone turned up a few times. The sample comprised peripheral blood. This TCR came from a woman between 65 and 79 years old with acute or convalescent COVID-19. The chain employs TRBV7-8 and TRBJ1-2, with TRBD1 as a possible D gene (6 bases). CDR3: CASSKRGFNYGYTF. CDR3 coding DNA: TGTGCCAGCAGCAAAAGGGGGTTTAACTATGGCTACACCTTC.